These T cell receptor beta chains were read from a single sample in a study of control samples from healthy donors and cancer patients. TCRdb's copy holds only in-frame clones and misses some; the assay was immunoSEQ multiplex PCR. The sample lists under 200,000 clones, about 91% occurring once. Sequenced input: blood. These receptor sequences come from a woman under 40 in good health. Each CDR3 is given with its conserved first and last residue. A D gene is named only where the DNA matches it firmly. Not all rows give a size; the values are once, few, many and, for expanded clones, a class.

d_call	clone_size	v_call	j_call	cdr3_length	cdr3_nt	cdr3_aa
.	few	TRBV7-2	TRBJ1-5	14	TGTGCCAGCAGCTATAGGACTGGGGAGAAGCCCCAGCATTTT	CASSYRTGEKPQHF
.	.	TRBV28	TRBJ2-5	13	TGTGCCAGCAGTTTCGGGAGTAGCGAGACCCAGTACTTC	CASSFGSSETQYF
.	.	TRBV18	TRBJ1-5	14	TGTGCCAGCTCACCCCGCGCCGGGGGTGAGCCCCAGCATTTT	CASSPRAGGEPQHF
TRBD1	.	TRBV27	TRBJ2-3	16	TGTGCCAGCAGTCCGGGGACAGGGTCCTTTGGAGATACGCAGTATTTT	CASSPGTGSFGDTQYF
TRBD1	.	TRBV27	TRBJ2-1	17	TGTGCCAGCAGTTTATCGTCCGGACAGGCCCTTCCTCGTGAGCAGTTCTTC	CASSLSSGQALPREQFF
TRBD2	.	TRBV3-1/TRBV3-2	TRBJ2-1	15	TGTGCCAGCAGCCTGACTAGCGGGGGGTACAATGAGCAGTTCTTC	CASSLTSGGYNEQFF
.	.	TRBV28	TRBJ2-3	15	TGTGCCAGCAGCACACAGGGCGGGGGAACAGATACGCAGTATTTT	CASSTQGGGTDTQYF
.	.	TRBV6-5	TRBJ2-2	13	TGTGCCAGCAAAGACCTAAACACCGGGGAGCTGTTTTTT	CASKDLNTGELFF
TRBD2	.	TRBV27	TRBJ2-7	15	TGTGCCAGCAGTTTCCTAGCGGGAGGGAAATACGAGCAGTACTTC	CASSFLAGGKYEQYF
TRBD1	.	TRBV19	TRBJ1-2	15	TGTGCCAGTAGTGACGGGACAGACAAGAACTATGGCTACACCTTC	CASSDGTDKNYGYTF
.	.	TRBV7-8	TRBJ2-2	14	TGTGCCAGCAGCCCTTCCCACAAAGCCGGGGAGCTGTTTTTT	CASSPSHKAGELFF
.	.	TRBV5-5	TRBJ2-7	12	TGTGCCAGCCGCCGAGGAGGCGTCGAGCAGTACTTC	CASRRGGVEQYF
.	.	TRBV28	TRBJ1-1	12	TGTGCCAGCAGCCCCGGATGGTCGGAAGCTTTCTTT	CASSPGWSEAFF
.	.	TRBV2	TRBJ1-1	14	TGTGCCAGCAGGATGGACATCACGAACACTGAAGCTTTCTTT	CASRMDITNTEAFF
.	.	TRBV6-5	TRBJ2-2	13	TGTGCCGCACAGGGTTCGAACACCGGGGAGCTGTTTTTT	CAAQGSNTGELFF
TRBD1	.	TRBV7-2	TRBJ1-5	16	TGTGCCAGCAGCTACAGGACAGGGGGCGGTTTTCAGCCCCAGCATTTT	CASSYRTGGGFQPQHF
.	.	TRBV7-6	TRBJ1-5	19	TGTGCCAGCAGCTCCACGCCCCCGGGCAGGGGCTATAGCAATCAGCCCCAGCATTTT	CASSSTPPGRGYSNQPQHF
.	.	TRBV5-1	TRBJ2-7	12	TGCGCCAGCAGCCACCACCCCTACGAGCAGTACTTC	CASSHHPYEQYF
.	.	TRBV6-6	TRBJ1-2	13	TGTGCCAGCAGTTACACGGGGCACTATGGCTACACCTTC	CASSYTGHYGYTF
TRBD1	.	TRBV28	TRBJ1-2	14	TGTGCCAGCAGCCCGGGACAGGGGCACTATGGCTACACCTTC	CASSPGQGHYGYTF
TRBD2	.	TRBV12-5	TRBJ2-1	16	TGTGCTAGTGGAACGGGACTAGCGGGGTTCTACAATGAGCAGTTCTTC	CASGTGLAGFYNEQFF
.	.	TRBV7-2	TRBJ2-3	13	TGTGCCAGCAGCTTAGTCTACATAGATACGCAGTATTTT	CASSLVYIDTQYF
TRBD1	.	TRBV2	TRBJ1-2	15	TGTGCCAGCAGTGAATCGGGGACAGATACCTATGGCTACACCTTC	CASSESGTDTYGYTF
.	.	TRBV18	TRBJ2-1	15	TGTGCCAGCTCACCGGGACTCTTAGGAATGAATGAGCAGTTCTTC	CASSPGLLGMNEQFF
.	few	TRBV27	TRBJ1-5	13	TGTGCCAGCAGTTTGGGCTGGGGGCAGCCCCAGCATTTT	CASSLGWGQPQHF
.	.	TRBV13	TRBJ2-3	13	TGTGCCAGCACCTACGGTAGGGCAGATACGCAGTATTTT	CASTYGRADTQYF
.	.	TRBV6-5	TRBJ1-4	15	TGTGCCAGCAGACCCGCGGGGTCGGGTAATGAAAAACTGTTTTTT	CASRPAGSGNEKLFF
TRBD2	.	TRBV5-1	TRBJ2-2	15	TGCGCCAGCAGCTCTAGCGGGAGGAACACCGGGGAGCTGTTTTTT	CASSSSGRNTGELFF
.	.	TRBV7-8	TRBJ1-3	14	TGTGCCAGCAGCTTAGAAGGGGGGATGAACACCATATATTTT	CASSLEGGMNTIYF
TRBD1	.	TRBV19	TRBJ1-1	14	TGTGCCAGTAGTATCGATAGGGGGCATTCTGAAGCTTTCTTT	CASSIDRGHSEAFF
.	.	TRBV9	TRBJ1-1	15	TGTGCCAGCAGCGTAGGGGCAGGGGTGAACACTGAAGCTTTCTTT	CASSVGAGVNTEAFF
.	.	TRBV28	TRBJ2-2	13	TGTGCCAGCACCTCCCGAGGGACCGGGGAGCTGTTTTTT	CASTSRGTGELFF
.	.	TRBV7-6	TRBJ1-3	14	TGTGCCAGCAGCTTAGAGGCCTCTGGAAACACCATATATTTT	CASSLEASGNTIYF
.	.	TRBV2	TRBJ2-7	14	TGTGCCAGCAGGGTTCGAGGGGGGGGCGGCGAGCAGTACTTC	CASRVRGGGGEQYF
TRBD2	.	TRBV19	TRBJ2-1	16	TGTGCCAGTAGTAGACAGCGGGGGAGCTCCTACAATGAGCAGTTCTTC	CASSRQRGSSYNEQFF
TRBD1	.	TRBV4-1	TRBJ1-5	14	TGCGCCAGCAGCCAGGGACAGAGCAATCAGCCCCAGCATTTT	CASSQGQSNQPQHF
TRBD2	.	TRBV18	TRBJ2-5	16	TGTGCCAGCTCACGAGGACTAGCGTCGGTGTCCGAGACCCAGTACTTC	CASSRGLASVSETQYF
.	.	TRBV28	TRBJ1-2	16	TGTGCCAGCAGTCCCCCTGGCGGGGGCCTTAACTATGGCTACACCTTC	CASSPPGGGLNYGYTF
TRBD1	once	TRBV30	TRBJ1-6	15	TGTGCCTGGAGTGTACAGGGGGCAAGATACTCACCCCTCCACTTT	CAWSVQGARYSPLHF
TRBD2	.	TRBV5-1	TRBJ2-1	15	TGCGCCAGCAGGCCCCTAGCGGGGGCGTACAATGAGCAGTTCTTC	CASRPLAGAYNEQFF
.	.	TRBV29-1	TRBJ2-1	15	TGCAGCGTCCCAGGGTGGGAGGCTCGGGGCTATGAGCAGTTCTTC	CSVPGWEARGYEQFF
TRBD1	.	TRBV6-5	TRBJ1-3	13	TGTGCCAGCAGGCCTACAGGGGTGGACACCATATATTTT	CASRPTGVDTIYF
.	.	TRBV5-1	TRBJ2-7	14	TGCGCCAGCAGCTTGAGGCAGGGCCCCTACGAGCAGTACTTC	CASSLRQGPYEQYF
TRBD1	.	TRBV4-1	TRBJ2-3	17	TGCGCCAGCAGCCAAGAAGGAATGGGACAGGGCACAGATACGCAGTATTTT	CASSQEGMGQGTDTQYF
.	.	TRBV29-1	TRBJ2-5	13	TGCAGCGTTGAAGTGCTCATGGGGGAGACCCAGTACTTC	CSVEVLMGETQYF
.	.	TRBV3-1/TRBV3-2	TRBJ2-2	16	TGTGCCAGCAGCCAGGGCGCACTTCTCAACACCGGGGAGCTGTTTTTT	CASSQGALLNTGELFF
.	.	TRBV4-1	TRBJ2-1	15	TGCGCCAGCAGCCAAGAACCGACAGTGGACAATGAGCAGTTCTTC	CASSQEPTVDNEQFF
.	.	TRBV12-3/TRBV12-4	TRBJ1-5	12	TGTGCCAGCGGGGGCACTAATCAGCCCCAGCATTTT	CASGGTNQPQHF
.	.	TRBV24-1	TRBJ1-3	11	TGTGCCACCAGTGGTGGAAACACCATATATTTT	CATSGGNTIYF
.	.	TRBV11-2	TRBJ2-3	14	TGTGCCAGCAGCTTGGGCGGGTGGGCAGATACGCAGTATTTT	CASSLGGWADTQYF
.	.	TRBV4-2	TRBJ1-3	20	TGTGCCAGCAGCCAAGACGTGGCAGCGTCAATGTTATCCTCTGGAAACACCATATATTTT	CASSQDVAASMLSSGNTIYF